The sequence of this TCR beta chain was determined in a study of OX40 agonist ivuxolimab in advanced cancers. Across the study: The patients received agonistic anti-OX40 (CD134) antibody ivuxolimab. Under the entry rules, prior anti-PD-1, anti-PD-L1 or anti-CTLA-4 therapy was allowed, and approximately 36% had some.

Findings of the study overall: Clonal expansion in partial responders at 0.1-3.0 mg/kg ranked among the lowest.

To note about this clone: Antigen unknown.

CDR3 length equals 14 residues. Trimming stripped 6 bases from V and 5 bases from J, with 17 bases between. Germline CDR1 is WNHNN and CDR2 is SYGVQD (reference sequence). Systemic immunosuppression or autoimmune disease history was grounds to exclude patients. The method was immunoSEQ multiplex PCR; TCRdb's version includes in-frame clones alone and lacks a portion of them. The sample carries tens of thousands of clones, about 87% recorded once. The rearrangement joins TRBV10-1 to TRBJ2-7; tentative D call: TRBD2 (6 bases). The material was CD4+ or CD8+ T cells sorted from blood, obtained in a trial of the OX40 agonist ivuxolimab. This receptor was taken from an adult with an advanced solid tumor such as melanoma, head and neck, liver or kidney cancer. CDR3 sequence reads: CASRGGHDGNEQYF. In DNA form, the CDR3 reads TGCGCCAGCAGGGGAGGTCACGATGGGAACGAGCAGTACTTC.